The sequence of this T cell receptor beta chain was determined in a study of control samples from healthy donors and cancer patients. Using immunoSEQ multiplex PCR, the repertoire was profiled, and TCRdb retains in-frame clones only, with some absent. The sample contains roughly 9,200 clones, 91% of which appear only once. The TCR sequence derives from a man in his 60s with colorectal cancer. Sequencing input: PBMCs.

CDR3 residues: CASRRQGGNSPLHF. The CDR3 DNA is TGTGCCAGCAGGCGACAGGGAGGGAATTCACCCCTCCACTTT. The gene calls are TRBV6-5 and TRBJ1-6, with 7 bases matching TRBD1. Germline loops: CDR1 MNHEY, CDR2 SVGAGI. V shed 6 bases, J shed 7 bases, and the junction held 6 bases outside the gene matches. The CDR3 runs 14 residues.